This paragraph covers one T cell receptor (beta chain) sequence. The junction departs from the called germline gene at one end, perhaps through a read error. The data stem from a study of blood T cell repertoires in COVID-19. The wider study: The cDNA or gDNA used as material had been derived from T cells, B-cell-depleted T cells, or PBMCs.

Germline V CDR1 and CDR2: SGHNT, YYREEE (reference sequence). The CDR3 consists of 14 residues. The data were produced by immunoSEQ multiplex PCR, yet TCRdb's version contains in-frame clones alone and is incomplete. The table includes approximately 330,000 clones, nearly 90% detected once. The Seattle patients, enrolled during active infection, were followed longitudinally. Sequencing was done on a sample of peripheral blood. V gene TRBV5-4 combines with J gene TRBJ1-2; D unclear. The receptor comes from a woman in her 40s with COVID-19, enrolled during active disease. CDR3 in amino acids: CASTLNPDGNGYTF. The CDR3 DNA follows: TGTGCCAGCACCTTGAACCCGGACGGGAATGGCTACACCTTC.